The next 32 T cell receptor beta chains were all read from a single sample in a study of Ad26.COV2.S vaccination and SARS-CoV-2 variants. Clones were sequenced by immunoSEQ multiplex PCR, and TCRdb holds only the in-frame ones, with some missing. The repertoire includes about 400,000 clones, 83% of them detected once, and around 7.4% sits in the top ten. The sample's treatment: roughly 19 received Ad26.COV2.S at low or high dose, single or two shots; 5 received placebo; per-sample allocation not given. Repertoires come from day 63 after the first vaccine or placebo injection. The sequences come from peripheral blood, collected in a trial of Ad26.COV2.S vaccine versus placebo. The receptor source for this set is a person aged 18-60 years who received the Ad26.COV2.S COVID-19 vaccine or a placebo.

In its sample, this clone was seen a few times. This sequence joins TRBV11-2 and TRBJ1-1, with TRBD1 matching 8 bases. J was trimmed by 1 base and V by 4 bases; bases with no gene match: 5. CDR1 SGHAT and CDR2 FQNNGV come from the germline V gene. This CDR3 has 15 residues. The CDR3 sequence: CASSSWTGTNTEAFF. The CDR3, as DNA: TGTGCCAGCAGCTCATGGACAGGGACGAACACTGAAGCTTTCTTT.

A single count supports this clone. The chain couples TRBV18 to TRBJ2-5; D is uncertain. This CDR3 contains 14 residues. Looked up from germline, CDR1 is KGHSH and CDR2 is LQKENI. V lost 4 bases, J lost 5 bases, and 14 bases lay in between. The CDR3 region has the DNA TGTGCCAGCTCACGAGATAGCCTCCATGAGACCCAGTACTTC. It encodes CASSRDSLHETQYF.

The chain couples TRBV5-5 to TRBJ1-5; D uncertain. The V end was cut by 2 bases, the J end by 5 bases, with 14 bases between. CDR3 size: 15 residues. Germline CDR1 reads SGHKS; CDR2 reads YYEKEE (reference sequence). As DNA, the CDR3 is TGTGCCAGCAGCTTTTCGGCACAGCAGTATCAGCCCCAGCATTTT. This codes for CASSFSAQQYQPQHF. Full variable domain (outside the CDR3, taken from reference TRBV5-5 and TRBJ1-5): DAGVTQSPTHLIKTRGQQVTLRCSPISGHKSVSWYQQVLGQGPQFIFQYYEKEERGRGNFPDRFSARQFPNYSSELNVNALLLGDSALYLCASSFSAQQYQPQHFGDGTRLSIL.

This rearrangement joins TRBV29-1 to TRBJ2-5, with TRBD1 as a possible D gene (6 bases). V dropped 1 base and J dropped 5 bases, with 11 bases sitting between them. This CDR3 has 13 amino acids. Germline V gene lookup returns CDR1 SQVTM and CDR2 ANQGSEA. CDR3 amino acids: CSVEVGQGETQYF. Here the CDR3 DNA reads TGCAGCGTTGAAGTGGGGCAGGGGGAGACCCAGTACTTC.

In its sample, this clone was seen a few times. The chain uses TRBV5-1 and TRBJ1-6; 8 nucleotides agree with TRBD1. The CDR3 covers 15 residues. Germline V CDR1 and CDR2: SGHRS, YFSETQ. J was trimmed by 7 bases and V by 4 bases; bases with no gene match: 7. The CDR3 coding sequence is TGCGCCAGCAGCCGACAGGGACAGGAAAATTCACCCCTCCACTTT. This translates into CASSRQGQENSPLHF.

This clone appeared many times. This chain uses TRBV9 with TRBJ1-1; D might be TRBD1 (6 bases). Looked up from germline, CDR1 is SGDLS and CDR2 is YYNGEE. Trimming removed 4 bases at V and 1 base at J, with 14 bases between. This CDR3 comprises 15 residues. CDR3 in amino acids: CASSPRQDQNTEAFF. The CDR3, as DNA: TGTGCCAGCAGCCCACGACAGGACCAGAACACTGAAGCTTTCTTT.

The chain recombines TRBV6-5 with TRBJ1-4; 7 bases agree with TRBD1. There are 13 residues in the CDR3. The ends lost 0 bases at V and 13 bases at J; junction bases unmatched: 5. Per germline, CDR1 MNHEY and CDR2 SVGAGI. The chain's CDR3 is CASSYSFQGGLFF. The CDR3 DNA follows: TGTGCCAGCAGTTACTCGTTCCAGGGGGGACTGTTTTTT.

This chain links TRBV5-1 with TRBJ1-1, with 8 bases that match TRBD1. CDR3 length: 14 residues. Germline values: CDR1 SGHRS, CDR2 YFSETQ. J lost 1 base, V lost 6 bases, and 5 bases had no gene match. The chain's CDR3 is CASTPGTGNTEAFF. The DNA of the CDR3 is TGCGCCAGCACACCCGGGACAGGGAACACTGAAGCTTTCTTT. Full variable domain (missing parts from reference TRBV5-1 and TRBJ1-1): KAGVTQTPRYLIKTRGQQVTLSCSPISGHRSVSWYQQTPGQGLQFLFEYFSETQRNKGNFPGRFSGRQFSNSRSEMNVSTLELGDSALYLCASTPGTGNTEAFFGQGTRLTVV.

The chain links TRBV5-1 to TRBJ1-1; D possibly corresponds to TRBD1 (6 bases). The CDR3 loop spans 17 amino acids. Trimming cost V 4 bases and J 2 bases, with 21 bases left between them. Germline values: CDR1 SGHRS, CDR2 YFSETQ. CDR3 sequence (DNA): TGCGCCAGCAGCCGCCTCCGTTTGGGGGCGCACAACACTGAAGCTTTCTTT. Encoded protein: CASSRLRLGAHNTEAFF.

The chain combines TRBV4-3 with TRBJ2-1, with D maybe TRBD2 (5 bases). The CDR3 spans 15 residues. Trimming removed 1 base from V and 8 bases from J, with 15 bases in between. The V gene's germline CDR1 is LGHNA and CDR2 YSLEER. CDR3 in DNA: TGCGCCAGCAGCCAAGTCTCACGGGGTTTCGATGAGCAGTTCTTC. Amino acid sequence: CASSQVSRGFDEQFF.

This chain connects TRBV27 to TRBJ1-4; TRBD1 might be the D (5 bases). V lost 4 bases and J lost 14, with 11 bases in between. The CDR3 contains 11 residues. Germline assignment: CDR1 MNHEY and CDR2 SMNVEV (reference sequence). CDR3 coding DNA: TGTGCCAGCAGTTGGGGACGTTCGCTGTTTTTT. It codes for CASSWGRSLFF.

The chain uses TRBV3-1 (or the pseudogene TRBV3-2) and TRBJ1-6; 10 nucleotides align to TRBD1. The germline CDR1 and CDR2 sequences are LGHDT and YNNKEL (reference sequence). This CDR3 region has 14 residues. J was trimmed by 10 bases and V by 7 bases; bases with no gene match: 7. This chain's CDR3 is CASKDRGLKSPLHF. The CDR3 region has the DNA TGTGCCAGCAAAGACAGGGGGCTAAAATCACCCCTCCACTTT.

DNA for the CDR3: TGTGCCAGCTCACCAACAGGGATTGATTCTGGAAACACCATATATTTT. This sequence encodes CASSPTGIDSGNTIYF. This chain links TRBV18 with TRBJ1-3; D possibly corresponds to TRBD1 (6 bases). Trimming cost V 2 bases and J 1 base, with 12 bases left between them. This CDR3 region has 16 residues. Looked up from germline, CDR1 is KGHSH and CDR2 is LQKENI.

This clone was detected ten times or more. V is TRBV11-3 and J is TRBJ2-7; 12 bases line up with TRBD2. With 5 bases clipped from V and 0 bases from J, the junction kept 11 bases outside the gene matches. This CDR3 has 18 residues. Germline V lookup: CDR1 SGHNT, CDR2 YENEEA. The CDR3 DNA reads TGTGCCAGCAGCATAGGACTAGCGGGACAGATTGGCTCCTACGAGCAGTACTTC. This sequence encodes CASSIGLAGQIGSYEQYF.

The chain combines TRBV28 with TRBJ2-3, with 7 bases fitting TRBD1. Germline assignment: CDR1 MDHEN and CDR2 SYDVKM. This CDR3 region has 15 residues. V shed 5 bases and J 2 bases; nucleotides not matched to a gene: 7. The CDR3 coding sequence is TGTGCCAGCAGTCCTAGGGGGCAGGCCACAGATACGCAGTATTTT. It translates to CASSPRGQATDTQYF.

This chain links TRBV4-3 with TRBJ1-1; no reliable D call. Germline V gene lookup returns CDR1 LGHNA and CDR2 YSLEER. The CDR3 loop spans 13 amino acids. Trimming left V 2 bases short and J 1 base short, with 5 bases between. CDR3 sequence (DNA): TGCGCCAGCAGCCAAAGAGAGAACACTGAAGCTTTCTTT. Its translation is CASSQRENTEAFF.

V is TRBV5-5 and J is TRBJ1-2; maybe TRBD1 (6 bases). From germline, CDR1 is SGHKS and CDR2 YYEKEE (reference sequence). The ends were cut back, 4 bases at V and 4 bases at J, with 14 bases in the middle. CDR3 length: 14 residues. As DNA, the CDR3 is TGTGCCAGCAGCCCTGTCGGGACAAGCTATGGCTACACCTTC. Protein product: CASSPVGTSYGYTF.

A remark on this clone: Within the sample, other DNA sequences also encode this same CDR3. V and J are TRBV6-5 and TRBJ1-3, with D possibly TRBD1 on 5 matching bases. Germline CDR1 MNHEY, CDR2 SVGAGI. Trimming left V 6 bases short and J 0 bases short, with 6 bases between. The CDR3 is made up of 13 amino acids. CDR3 sequence: CASRGGSGNTIYF. DNA of the CDR3: TGTGCCAGCAGGGGGGGCTCTGGAAACACCATATATTTT.

This clone has a handful of counts. This chain links TRBV5-1 with TRBJ2-7; TRBD1 aligns across 9 bases. The CDR3 is 14 residues long. V trimming: 7 bases; J trimming: 5 bases; junction bases outside the gene matches: 10. CDR1 and CDR2 (germline): SGHRS, YFSETQ. The CDR3 DNA sequence: TGCGCCAGCGGCCCCTACAGGGGGCACCACGAGCAGTACTTC. It is translated as CASGPYRGHHEQYF. The whole variable domain, remainder taken from reference TRBV5-1 and TRBJ2-7, is KAGVTQTPRYLIKTRGQQVTLSCSPISGHRSVSWYQQTPGQGLQFLFEYFSETQRNKGNFPGRFSGRQFSNSRSEMNVSTLELGDSALYLCASGPYRGHHEQYFGPGTRLTVT.

This clone occurred a few times. The chain links TRBV18 to TRBJ2-1; TRBD2 agrees at 13 bases. Germline CDR1 is KGHSH and CDR2 is LQKENI. V was pared by 6 bases and J by 2 bases, with 7 bases of the junction left unmatched. The CDR3 runs to 17 residues. In nucleotides, the CDR3 is TGTGCCAGCTCCCCCCCGGGACTAGCGGGGCCCTACAATGAGCAGTTCTTC. It yields the protein CASSPPGLAGPYNEQFF.

CDR3 amino acids: CASRTLQRPNTEAFF. CDR3 coding DNA: TGCGCCAGCAGGACGTTACAGAGACCGAACACTGAAGCTTTCTTT. This chain uses TRBV5-1 with TRBJ1-1; D not resolved. The CDR3 is 15 amino acids. Germline V gene data show CDR1 as SGHRS and CDR2 as YFSETQ. With 5 bases removed from V and 1 base from J, the gap between germline ends came to 15 bases.

The chain joins TRBV28 to TRBJ2-3; 10 nucleotides agree with TRBD1. Germline lookup yields CDR1 MDHEN and CDR2 SYDVKM. The junction had 7 bases not matched to a gene; V was cut back by 5 bases and J by 5 bases. The CDR3 covers 15 residues. The CDR3 sequence: CASSTGGQGKDTQYF. In DNA form, the CDR3 reads TGTGCCAGCAGTACAGGGGGACAGGGGAAAGATACGCAGTATTTT.

This rearrangement joins TRBV5-1 to TRBJ2-6; possibly TRBD1 or TRBD2 for D (5 bases each). The CDR3 runs 15 residues. Trimming pared 3 bases from V and 3 bases from J, leaving 10 bases between. The germline gives CDR1 SGHRS, CDR2 YFSETQ. CDR3 DNA sequence: TGCGCCAGCAGCTGGGGGAAGGATGGGGCCAACGTCCTGACTTTC. Translation gives CASSWGKDGANVLTF.

V is TRBV9 and J is TRBJ1-4; a possible D gene is TRBD1 (5 bases). In germline, CDR1 is SGDLS, CDR2 YYNGEE. The V end lost 4 bases, the J end lost 4 bases, and 17 bases lay between the germline ends. The CDR3 is made up of 16 amino acids. The CDR3 bases are TGTGCCAGCAGCCTTAGTGGGGGTCTGATTAATGAAAAACTGTTTTTT. Protein: CASSLSGGLINEKLFF.

V gene TRBV5-1 combines with J gene TRBJ2-1; D is unclear. V lost 0 bases and J lost 8, with 18 bases in between. Germline-derived CDR1 and CDR2 are SGHRS and YFSETQ. The CDR3 spans 16 residues. CDR3 sequence: CASSLGGPPNIDEQFF. As DNA, the CDR3 is TGCGCCAGCAGCTTGGGTGGACCCCCGAATATTGATGAGCAGTTCTTC.

As to this clone: This may be a read error, as it is one base from a much larger clone. At the DNA level, this CDR3 is encoded by other sequences in the same sample as well. This rearrangement joins TRBV11-2 to TRBJ2-3; D gene unclear. The ends were cut back, 5 bases at V and 0 bases at J, with 3 bases in the middle. The germline V gene encodes CDR1 SGHAT and CDR2 FQNNGV. The CDR3 sequence is 12 residues long. The CDR3 is CASSVSTDTQYF. In DNA, the CDR3 is TGTGCCAGCAGCGTTAGCACAGATACGCAGTATTTT.

This sequence joins TRBV4-3 and TRBJ2-2; 7 bases are a match to TRBD2. The junction had 7 bases not matched to a gene; V was cut back by 0 bases and J by 6 bases. Per the germline V gene, CDR1 is LGHNA and CDR2 is YSLEER. The CDR3 is 16 residues long. The CDR3 nucleotides read TGCGCCAGCAGCCAAGAACCAGGGAGGGAAGCCGGGGAGCTGTTTTTT. Translated, it gives CASSQEPGREAGELFF.

This clone was found a few times. The chain has TRBV4-2 and TRBJ1-5; the D gene is possibly TRBD1 (5 bases). The ends were cut back, 4 bases at V and 5 bases at J, with 15 bases in the middle. CDR3 length: 15 amino acids. The V gene's germline CDR1 is LGHNA and CDR2 YNFKEQ. The CDR3 DNA reads TGTGCCAGCAGCCCATTGGGAGGGGATGATCAGCCCCAGCATTTT. Encoded protein: CASSPLGGDDQPQHF.

The chain is built from TRBV5-1 and TRBJ2-3; TRBD2 might be the D (5 bases). V was shortened by 0 bases and J by 3 bases, with 14 bases between the two germline ends. The CDR3 spans 16 residues. CDR1 and CDR2 from the germline V gene are SGHRS and YFSETQ. This CDR3 reads CASSLAGRGWTDTQYF. CDR3 DNA sequence: TGCGCCAGCAGCTTGGCCGGACGGGGATGGACAGATACGCAGTATTTT.

V and J are TRBV29-1 and TRBJ2-1, with 11 bases lining up with TRBD2. CDR3 length: 19 residues. Looked up from germline, CDR1 is SQVTM and CDR2 is ANQGSEA. The ends lost 4 bases at V and 0 bases at J; junction bases unmatched: 14. The CDR3 sequence: CSVAKAGLAVISSYNEQFF. The CDR3 DNA reads TGCAGCGTTGCCAAGGCGGGACTAGCGGTTATTAGCTCCTACAATGAGCAGTTCTTC.

This clone was seen only a few times. The CDR3 reads CASSAGTGGDEQFF. For the CDR3, the DNA is TGTGCCAGCAGCGCCGGGACAGGGGGCGATGAGCAGTTCTTC. The chain links TRBV6-4 to TRBJ2-1, with 12 bases lining up with TRBD1. CDR1 MRHNA and CDR2 SNTAGT come from the germline V gene. Trimming took 6 bases from V and 8 from J; bases not matched to a gene: 5. This CDR3 contains 14 residues.

This chain links TRBV6-5 with TRBJ2-2; D is possibly TRBD1 (5 bases). This CDR3 comprises 14 residues. V shed 5 bases and J shed 4 bases, with 11 bases lying between them. Per the germline V gene, CDR1 is MNHEY and CDR2 is SVGAGI. In DNA form, the CDR3 reads TGTGCCAGCAGTCAGGGTGTAGGCACCGGGGAGCTGTTTTTT. Amino acids: CASSQGVGTGELFF.